The sequence of this TCR beta chain was determined in a study of PD-1 blockade in classical Hodgkin lymphoma. About this clone itself: As yet, its antigen is unknown.

Stated time point: cycle 4 day 1 (C4D1), after 6 weeks of nivolumab. Each patient relapsed following autologous stem cell transplantation, and prior brentuximab vedotin exposure differed. Classifying best responses yielded complete response, partial response or progressive disease. The CDR3 loop spans 16 amino acids. Trimming shortened V by 2 bases and J by 6 bases, and 20 bases separated the two germline ends. The V gene's germline CDR1 is MGHRA and CDR2 YSYEKL. TCRdb's table, derived via immunoSEQ multiplex PCR, lists solely in-frame clones and lacks some. The profile shows 50,000 to 65,000 clones, more than 90% of them singletons. Whole-study findings and limits: By C4D1, CD4+ diversity increased significantly, especially in complete responders.

This sequence originates from a human donor with classical Hodgkin lymphoma. The chain combines TRBV4-1 with TRBJ2-7, with D possibly TRBD1 on 5 matching bases. The starting material was peripheral blood mononuclear cells (PBMCs), obtained before the fourth cycle of nivolumab. In DNA, the CDR3 is TGCGCCAGCAGCCAAAGGGCCCCGACAGCGTACGGCGAGCAGTACTTC. Translating gives CASSQRAPTAYGEQYF.